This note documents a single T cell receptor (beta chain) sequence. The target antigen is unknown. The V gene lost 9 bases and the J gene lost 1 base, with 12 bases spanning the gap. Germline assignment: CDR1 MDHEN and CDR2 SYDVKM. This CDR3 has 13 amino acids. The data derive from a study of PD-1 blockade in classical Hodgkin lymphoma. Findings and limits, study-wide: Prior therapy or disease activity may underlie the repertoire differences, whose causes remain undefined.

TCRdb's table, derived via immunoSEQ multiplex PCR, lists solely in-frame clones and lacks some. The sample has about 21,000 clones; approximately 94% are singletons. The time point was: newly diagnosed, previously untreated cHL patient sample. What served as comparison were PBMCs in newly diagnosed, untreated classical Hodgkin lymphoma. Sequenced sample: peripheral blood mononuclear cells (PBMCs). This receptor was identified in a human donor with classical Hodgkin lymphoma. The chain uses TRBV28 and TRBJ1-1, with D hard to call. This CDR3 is CASILEENTEAFF. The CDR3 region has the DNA TGTGCCAGTATATTAGAGGAGAACACTGAAGCTTTCTTT.